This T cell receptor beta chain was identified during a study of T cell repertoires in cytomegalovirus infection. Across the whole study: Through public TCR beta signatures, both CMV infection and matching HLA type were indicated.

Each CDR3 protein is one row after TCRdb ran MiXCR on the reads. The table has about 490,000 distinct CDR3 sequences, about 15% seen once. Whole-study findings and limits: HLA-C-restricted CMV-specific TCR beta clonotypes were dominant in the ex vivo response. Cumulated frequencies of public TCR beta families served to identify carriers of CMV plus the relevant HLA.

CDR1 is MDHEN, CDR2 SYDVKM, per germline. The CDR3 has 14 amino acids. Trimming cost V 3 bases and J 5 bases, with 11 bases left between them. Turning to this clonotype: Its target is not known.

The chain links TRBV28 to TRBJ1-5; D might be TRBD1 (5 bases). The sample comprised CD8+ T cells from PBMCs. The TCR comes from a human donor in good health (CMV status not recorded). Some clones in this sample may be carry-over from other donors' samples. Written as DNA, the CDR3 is TGTGCCAGCAGTTTGGTCCAGGGCGATCAGCCCCAGCATTTT. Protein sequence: CASSLVQGDQPQHF.